This T cell receptor beta chain originates from a study of blood T cell repertoires in COVID-19. Clones were sequenced by immunoSEQ multiplex PCR, and TCRdb holds only the in-frame ones, with some missing. The top ten hold over 9.5% of the sample, which has 110,000 to 150,000 clones, almost 90% seen once. Germline V gives CDR1 LNHNV, CDR2 YYDKDF (reference sequence). The CDR3 runs to 16 residues. V dropped 1 base and J dropped 4 bases, with 14 bases sitting between them. The sequenced sample consisted of peripheral blood. The chain links TRBV15 to TRBJ2-1; a possible D gene is TRBD2 (5 bases). This TCR was recovered from a man between 50 and 59 years old with active or convalescent COVID-19. The CDR3 nucleotides read TGTGCCACCAGCAGAGGGCGAGGGCCAGGATACAATGAGCAGTTCTTC. It is translated as CATSRGRGPGYNEQFF.